Following are 20 T cell receptor beta chains from one sample sequenced in a study of Ad26.COV2.S vaccination and SARS-CoV-2 variants. Libraries were prepared by immunoSEQ multiplex PCR; TCRdb keeps only in-frame clonotypes and omits some of them. The sample records a few hundred thousand clones, 88% being singletons. Described treatment: some 20 received Ad26.COV2.S at low or high dose, single or two shots; five or six received placebo; per-sample allocation not given. Collection of samples fell on day 63 after the first vaccine or placebo injection. This material consisted of peripheral blood, taken in a trial of Ad26.COV2.S vaccine versus placebo. All receptors derive from a person between 18 and 60 years old who received the Ad26.COV2.S COVID-19 vaccine or a placebo.

The chain employs TRBV5-5 and TRBJ1-1; no definite D call. The V and J ends lost 2 bases and 0 bases respectively, with 8 bases between them. The CDR3 has 14 amino acids. Germline values: CDR1 SGHKS, CDR2 YYEKEE (reference sequence). The CDR3 reads CASSFALMNTEAFF. CDR3 in DNA: TGTGCCAGCAGCTTCGCTCTCATGAACACTGAAGCTTTCTTT.

The rearrangement joins TRBV15 to TRBJ2-7, with 9 bases fitting TRBD1. Germline V CDR1 and CDR2: LNHNV, YYDKDF (reference sequence). This CDR3 is built from 15 residues. V trimming: 2 bases; J trimming: 3 bases; junction bases outside the gene matches: 5. CDR3 sequence: CATSRPGQGVYEQYF. CDR3 DNA sequence: TGTGCCACCAGCAGACCGGGACAGGGTGTCTACGAGCAGTACTTC. Full variable domain (rest looked up from reference TRBV15 and TRBJ2-7): DAMVIQNPRYQVTQFGKPVTLSCSQTLNHNVMYWYQQKSSQAPKLLFHYYDKDFNNEADTPDNFQSRRPNTSFCFLDIRSPGLGDTAMYLCATSRPGQGVYEQYFGPGTRLTVT.

This chain links TRBV29-1 with TRBJ1-2, with D maybe TRBD1 (6 bases). Germline V gene lookup returns CDR1 SQVTM and CDR2 ANQGSEA. The CDR3 length is 12 residues. V gave up 7 bases and J gave up 3 bases, with 12 bases separating them. CDR3 DNA: TGCAGCGCGTTACAGGGTGACTATGGCTACACCTTC. Encoded protein: CSALQGDYGYTF.

Written as DNA, the CDR3 is TGTGCCATCAGTGGTGGCGGGGGGCCCACCTACAATGAGCAGTTCTTC. Amino acids: CAISGGGGPTYNEQFF. This chain joins TRBV10-3 and TRBJ2-1; 8 bases are a match to TRBD2. This CDR3 comprises 16 residues. The junction had 7 bases not matched to a gene; V was cut back by 4 bases and J by 2 bases. Germline CDR1 is ENHRY and CDR2 is SYGVKD.

This clone was recorded a few times. The chain has TRBV9 and TRBJ2-5, with D unclear. Trimming left V 0 bases short and J 2 bases short, with 11 bases between. The V gene's germline CDR1 is SGDLS and CDR2 YYNGEE. The CDR3 is 15 amino acids. CDR3 region: CASSVGADKQETQYF. The DNA for the CDR3 is TGTGCCAGCAGCGTAGGGGCCGACAAACAAGAGACCCAGTACTTC.

The chain employs TRBV19 and TRBJ2-7, with TRBD1 as a possible D gene (6 bases). The germline V gene has CDR1 LNHDA and CDR2 SQIVND (reference sequence). This CDR3 region has 15 residues. Trimming cost V 5 bases and J 3 bases, with 17 bases left between them. The CDR3 DNA is TGTGCCAGTAGTCCAAGTCGGACAGTCAGCTACGAGCAGTACTTC. The encoded protein is CASSPSRTVSYEQYF.

The rearrangement uses TRBV10-3 and TRBJ2-2; weak D call: TRBD1 (6 bases). The CDR3 runs to 15 residues. Looked up from germline, CDR1 is ENHRY and CDR2 is SYGVKD. V dropped 0 bases and J dropped 5 bases, with 10 bases sitting between them. The CDR3 loop reads CAISESGALTGELFF. The CDR3 nucleotides read TGTGCCATCAGTGAGTCGGGGGCGCTTACCGGGGAGCTGTTTTTT.

The chain carries TRBV6-2 or TRBV6-3 and TRBJ2-3; the D call may be TRBD1 or TRBD2 (5 bases each). This CDR3 spans 15 amino acids. V gave up 6 bases and J gave up 0 bases, with 13 bases separating them. Germline V gene sequence: CDR1 MNHEY, CDR2 SVGEGT. The CDR3 DNA reads as TGTGCCAGCAGCGATCGGGACCCCAGCACAGATACGCAGTATTTT. Residues: CASSDRDPSTDTQYF.

The chain recombines TRBV12-2 with TRBJ1-1; the DNA was not used to check the table's D call, TRBD1. TRBV12-2 is deemed a pseudogene. This CDR3 comprises 13 residues. The CDR3 region is CASCGQKNTEAFF. The DNA of the CDR3 is TGTGCAAGTTGCGGACAGAAGAACACTGAAGCTTTCTTT.

J is TRBJ2-5 and V is TRBV7-8, with 8 nucleotides matching TRBD1. Germline V gene sequence: CDR1 SGHVS, CDR2 FQNEAQ. Trimming cost V 0 bases and J 5 bases; bases outside gene matches: 8. This CDR3 comprises 16 residues. The CDR3 region is CASSLALRGLGETQYF. In DNA, the CDR3 is TGTGCCAGCAGCTTAGCGCTCAGGGGGCTGGGGGAGACCCAGTACTTC.

The chain couples TRBV5-1 to TRBJ2-2; the D gene is possibly TRBD2 (5 bases). This CDR3 comprises 14 residues. The germline gives CDR1 SGHRS, CDR2 YFSETQ. The germline V and J ends were trimmed by 4 bases and 5 bases, with 12 bases remaining between them. The CDR3 spells CASSPWTGTGELFF. The CDR3, as DNA: TGCGCCAGCAGCCCTTGGACGGGAACCGGGGAGCTGTTTTTT. The full variable domain, with the rest looked up from reference TRBV5-1 and TRBJ2-2, is KAGVTQTPRYLIKTRGQQVTLSCSPISGHRSVSWYQQTPGQGLQFLFEYFSETQRNKGNFPGRFSGRQFSNSRSEMNVSTLELGDSALYLCASSPWTGTGELFFGEGSRLTVL.

The chain recombines TRBV6-6 with TRBJ1-1, with D unresolved. Trimming stripped 0 bases from V and 10 bases from J, with 3 bases between. Germline V gives CDR1 MNHNY, CDR2 SVGAGI (reference sequence). This CDR3 spans 10 amino acids. The CDR3 sequence is CASSYSGAFF. As DNA, the CDR3 is TGTGCCAGCAGTTACTCGGGAGCTTTCTTT.

The chain uses TRBV7-9 and TRBJ2-5; 7 bases align to TRBD2. CDR3 length: 16 residues. Trimming at V came to 5 bases and at J to 3 bases, leaving 12 bases not matched to a gene. CDR1 is SEHNR and CDR2 is FQNEAQ in the germline V gene (reference sequence). The CDR3 reads CASSPSPGGSKETQYF. The CDR3 nucleotides are TGTGCCAGCAGCCCTAGCCCCGGGGGGTCTAAAGAGACCCAGTACTTC.

The rearrangement uses TRBV5-5 and TRBJ1-1, with a tentative D call TRBD1 (5 bases). The CDR3 spans 13 residues. The ends were cut back, 4 bases at V and 2 bases at J, with 9 bases in the middle. CDR1 and CDR2 (germline): SGHKS, YYEKEE (reference sequence). CDR3 in amino acids: CASSPGLNTEAFF. Here the CDR3 DNA reads TGTGCCAGCAGCCCGGGGCTTAACACTGAAGCTTTCTTT. The full variable domain, with the rest looked up from reference TRBV5-5 and TRBJ1-1, is DAGVTQSPTHLIKTRGQQVTLRCSPISGHKSVSWYQQVLGQGPQFIFQYYEKEERGRGNFPDRFSARQFPNYSSELNVNALLLGDSALYLCASSPGLNTEAFFGQGTRLTVV.

This rearrangement joins TRBV7-6 to TRBJ2-2; D tentatively reads TRBD1 or TRBD2 (6 bases each). Per the germline V gene, CDR1 is SGHVS and CDR2 is FNYEAQ. This CDR3 has 19 residues. Trimming removed 0 bases from V and 5 bases from J, with 22 bases in between. Written as DNA, the CDR3 is TGTGCCAGCAGCTTAGCTCTGGGGAGGAGGGGGGCCCGTACCGGGGAGCTGTTTTTT. Protein: CASSLALGRRGARTGELFF.

This sequence joins TRBV6-2 or TRBV6-3 and TRBJ1-2; D unresolved. Looked up from germline, CDR1 is MNHEY and CDR2 is SVGEGT. The V end lost 2 bases, the J end lost 2 bases, and 15 bases lay between the germline ends. This CDR3 region has 16 residues. CDR3 sequence: CASSYLDAGGNYGYTF. DNA of the CDR3: TGTGCCAGCAGTTACCTCGACGCCGGAGGAAACTATGGCTACACCTTC.

This chain links TRBV7-2 with TRBJ1-2; D is undetermined. Germline CDR1 is SGHTA and CDR2 is FQGNSA. V was trimmed by 1 base and J by 4 bases, leaving 10 bases between them. This CDR3 has 14 residues. The CDR3: CASSLERQVYGYTF. CDR3 in DNA: TGTGCCAGCAGCTTAGAACGGCAGGTCTATGGCTACACCTTC. The variable domain in full, with the rest retrieved from reference TRBV7-2 and TRBJ1-2, is GAGVSQSPSNKVTEKGKDVELRCDPISGHTALYWYRQSLGQGLEFLIYFQGNSAPDKSGLPSDRFSAERTGGSVSTLTIQRTQQEDSAVYLCASSLERQVYGYTFGSGTRLTVV.

The chain is built from TRBV10-3 and TRBJ1-4; D might be TRBD1 (5 bases). The ends were cut back, 8 bases at V and 7 bases at J, with 17 bases in the middle. This CDR3 has 14 residues. The germline V gene encodes CDR1 ENHRY and CDR2 SYGVKD. CDR3 loop: CAIRDGGWGEKLFF. DNA for the CDR3: TGTGCCATCCGCGACGGGGGGTGGGGTGAAAAACTGTTTTTT.

The CDR3 region is CASSFIPGTRDYNEQFF. The DNA of the CDR3 is TGCGCCAGCAGCTTCATACCCGGGACTAGAGACTACAATGAGCAGTTCTTC. The gene calls are TRBV4-1 and TRBJ2-1, with 8 bases fitting TRBD2. With 5 bases clipped from V and 3 bases from J, the junction kept 12 bases outside the gene matches. This CDR3 is 17 amino acids long. Germline V CDR1 and CDR2: MGHRA, YSYEKL.

V gene TRBV24-1 combines with J gene TRBJ1-5; no definite D call. V was clipped by 2 bases and J by 3 bases, with 16 bases between them. This CDR3 is 17 amino acids long. Germline lookup yields CDR1 KGHDR and CDR2 SFDVKD. CDR3 in amino acids: CATSDSARGRYNQPQHF. DNA for the CDR3: TGTGCCACCAGTGATTCTGCCCGAGGCAGGTACAATCAGCCCCAGCATTTT.